The present T cell receptor (beta chain) was sequenced within a study of OX40 agonist ivuxolimab in advanced cancers. Study-level background: Among those treated, three patients had partial responses, one with hepatocellular carcinoma and two with cutaneous melanoma.

Findings and caveats of the study: Expanded peripheral T-cell antigen specificity went undetermined. There were, on average, more expanded clones in CD8+ T cells than in CD4+.

Generated by immunoSEQ multiplex PCR, the TCRdb table keeps only in-frame clones and is missing some. In the table there are over 35,000 clones, roughly four fifths of which are singletons. This clone was counted only a few times. Its specificity is unknown. The germline gene is not matched at one end of the junction; a read error may be the cause. The CDR3 consists of 14 residues. Germline CDR1 reads SSHAT; CDR2 reads FNYEAQ (reference sequence). The chain couples TRBV7-7 to TRBJ2-1, with a weak D call TRBD2 (6 bases). This specimen was CD4+ or CD8+ T cells sorted from blood, taken in a trial of the OX40 agonist ivuxolimab. The TCR was taken from an adult with an advanced solid tumor such as melanoma, head and neck, liver or kidney cancer. CDR3 coding DNA: TGTGCTAGCAGCTTCCGGCGGGGAGACAATGAGCAGTTCTTC. It encodes CASSFRRGDNEQFF.